This entry features one TCR beta chain sequence. Antigen: not known. CDR1 is SQVTM, CDR2 ANQGSEA, per germline. The CDR3 runs to 13 residues. V was trimmed by 7 bases and J by 3 bases, leaving 12 bases between them. The sample originates from a study of T cells in Graves' hyperthyroidism and ophthalmopathy. Study details: The blood sample was taken at first diagnosis, before treatment began. Whole-study results and caveats: A 13 V-J model separated ophthalmopathy from stable hyperthyroidism.

Amplified regions were TCR beta CDR3 sequences from RNA transcripts. First-round RT-PCR targeting the TCR CDR3 was performed with the HTBI primer set. TCRdb reprocessed the multiplex PCR reads with MiXCR, giving one entry per CDR3 protein. This table holds under 350,000 distinct CDR3 sequences, about 17% found once. Each ophthalmopathy patient scored at least 3 on the Clinical Activity Score and at least 4 on NOSPECS grade, with duration under 3 months. Each diagnosis drew on symptoms, thyroxine, TRAb, thyroid ultrasound and orbital computed tomography findings. The chain uses TRBV29-1 and TRBJ2-2; tentative D call: TRBD2 (6 bases). The receptor's source is a woman aged 55-75 years with Graves' ophthalmopathy. Sequencing input: blood. DNA of the CDR3: TGCAGCGCAGCTAGCGCTCACACCGGGGAGCTGTTTTTT. Translated: CSAASAHTGELFF.